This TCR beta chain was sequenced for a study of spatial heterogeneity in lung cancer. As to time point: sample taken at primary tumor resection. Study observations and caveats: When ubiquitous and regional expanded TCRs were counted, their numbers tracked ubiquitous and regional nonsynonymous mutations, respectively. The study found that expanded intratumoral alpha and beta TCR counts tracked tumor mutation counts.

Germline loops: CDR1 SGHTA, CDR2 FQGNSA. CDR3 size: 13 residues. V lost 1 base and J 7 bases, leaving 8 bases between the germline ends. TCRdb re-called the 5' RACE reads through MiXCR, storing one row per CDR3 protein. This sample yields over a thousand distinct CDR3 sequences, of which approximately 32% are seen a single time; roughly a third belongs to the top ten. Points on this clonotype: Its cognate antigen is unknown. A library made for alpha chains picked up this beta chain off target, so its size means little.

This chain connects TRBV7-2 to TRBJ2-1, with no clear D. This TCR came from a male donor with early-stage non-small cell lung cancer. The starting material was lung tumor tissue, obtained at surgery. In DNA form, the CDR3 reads TGTGCCAGCAGCTTAGAGTATCGTAATGAGCAGTTCTTC. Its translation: CASSLEYRNEQFF.